The subject of this entry is one T cell receptor beta chain. Its matching antigen is unknown. The data were taken from a study of cytomegalovirus exposure and HLA in healthy donors. Overall study: Tens of millions of unique TCRs from HLA-typed donors were held in an early release of data.

This CDR3 is built from 13 residues. V was shortened by 2 bases and J by 7 bases, with 11 bases between the two germline ends. The germline V gene encodes CDR1 SQVTM and CDR2 ANQGSEA. Study-level findings and limits: The study designated fewer than 200 TCR beta chains cytomegalovirus-associated. Some V segments (TRBV6-2 and TRBV6-3 among them) were excluded as indistinguishable.

The PCR contained 60 Vbeta and 13 Jbeta primers. Clones were sequenced by immunoSEQ multiplex PCR, and TCRdb holds only the in-frame ones, with some missing. The data contain over 150,000 clones, 70% to 80% of them singletons. Though nominally healthy at sampling, donors likely had unrecorded immune exposures. The chain has TRBV29-1 and TRBJ1-4, with TRBD1 as a possible D gene (5 bases). The TCR comes from a man in his 60s in good health and CMV-seronegative. The sequenced sample was PBMCs. The CDR3 sequence: CSVEWQGSEKLFF. CDR3 in DNA: TGCAGCGTTGAATGGCAGGGTTCTGAAAAACTGTTTTTT.